The text below deals with one T cell receptor beta chain. These data come from a study of T cell changes during pregnancy in multiple sclerosis. Germline-derived CDR1 and CDR2 are GTSNPN and SVGIG (reference sequence). The CDR3 loop spans 16 amino acids. V was pared by 0 bases and J by 4 bases, with 13 bases between. The repertoire was sequenced with immunoSEQ multiplex PCR; TCRdb's copy has only in-frame clones and lacks some. This table has around 130,000 clones, 90% to 95% appearing once. The rearrangement uses TRBV30 and TRBJ2-6; D uncertain. The sequences come from peripheral blood, collected before pregnancy. This clonotype was sampled from a female donor with multiple sclerosis, enrolled in a pregnancy study. The CDR3 coding sequence is TGTGCCTGGAGTGTAGAATCTACTGTGGGGGCCAACGTCCTGACTTTC. This encodes CAWSVESTVGANVLTF.